One and the same sample provided the 6 T cell receptor beta chains below, sequenced in a study of post-analysis software for immune sequencing data. Their target antigens are unknown. Study-wide results and limits: TRBV segments more frequent in patients than in controls numbered about 5 and included TRBV5-6, TRBV5-1 and TRBV20-1.

cDNA libraries of TCR beta carried unique molecular identifiers. In TCRdb, the PCR reads were re-called with MiXCR into one record per CDR3 protein. The data hold roughly 800,000 distinct CDR3 sequences, with around 53% observed a single time. Sequencing was carried out using blood. The receptors were sampled from a girl aged 5 to 17 with multiple sclerosis.

The rearrangement joins TRBV7-6 to TRBJ2-1; perhaps TRBD1 as D (6 bases). The germline gives CDR1 SGHVS, CDR2 FNYEAQ. This CDR3 comprises 18 residues. Trimming removed 5 bases from V and 0 bases from J, with 20 bases in between. The CDR3 is CASSHWVRDKSSYNEQFF. CDR3 in DNA: TGTGCCAGCAGCCATTGGGTCCGGGACAAGAGCTCCTACAATGAGCAGTTCTTC.

The rearrangement links TRBV14 to TRBJ2-1; the D gene is possibly TRBD2 (5 bases). Germline V CDR1 and CDR2: SGHDN, FVKESK. This CDR3 comprises 12 residues. Trimming took 1 base from V and 8 from J, leaving 6 bases between them. The CDR3 is CASSQVAYEQFF. CDR3 coding DNA: TGTGCCAGCAGCCAAGTAGCGTATGAGCAGTTCTTC.

V and J are TRBV19 and TRBJ2-7; D may be TRBD1 (5 bases). CDR3 size: 13 residues. Trimming removed 6 bases from V and 6 bases from J, with 15 bases in between. The germline V gene encodes CDR1 LNHDA and CDR2 SQIVND (reference sequence). The CDR3 coding sequence is TGTGCCAGTAGCATGGAGCAGGGATCCGAGCAGTACTTC. It is translated as CASSMEQGSEQYF. The whole variable domain, remainder taken from reference TRBV19 and TRBJ2-7, is DGGITQSPKYLFRKEGQNVTLSCEQNLNHDAMYWYRQDPGQGLRLIYYSQIVNDFQKGDIAEGYSVSREKKESFPLTVTSAQKNPTAFYLCASSMEQGSEQYFGPGTRLTVT.

This sequence joins TRBV7-8 and TRBJ2-7; D gene ambiguous. Germline assignment: CDR1 SGHVS and CDR2 FQNEAQ. The CDR3 is made up of 14 amino acids. With 2 bases removed from V and 0 bases from J, the gap between germline ends came to 8 bases. As DNA, the CDR3 is TGTGCCAGCAGCTTACGTTGGGGCTCCTACGAGCAGTACTTC. Protein sequence: CASSLRWGSYEQYF. Using reference TRBV7-8 and TRBJ2-7 for the parts outside the CDR3, the full variable domain is GAGVSQSPRYKVAKRGQDVALRCDPISGHVSLFWYQQALGQGPEFLTYFQNEAQLDKSGLPSDRFFAERPEGSVSTLKIQRTQQEDSAVYLCASSLRWGSYEQYFGPGTRLTVT.

CDR3 in amino acids: CSAETPGTYEQYF. Here the CDR3 DNA reads TGCAGTGCTGAGACCCCGGGTACCTACGAGCAGTACTTC. This sequence joins TRBV20-1 and TRBJ2-7; D not certain. Germline V lookup: CDR1 DFQATT, CDR2 SNEGSKA (reference sequence). The CDR3 totals 13 residues. V lost 5 bases to trimming and J lost 2 bases, with 13 bases between them.

In nucleotides, the CDR3 is TGTGCCAGCAGCTTTACTAGCGGGACGACTTTGGAGGCCAATGAGCAGTTCTTC. Its protein product is CASSFTSGTTLEANEQFF. The V gene is TRBV25-1, the J gene TRBJ2-1; 10 bases line up with TRBD2. Trimming took 6 bases from V and 6 from J; bases not matched to a gene: 17. The CDR3 is 18 amino acids. Germline CDR1 reads MGHDK; CDR2 reads SYGVNS.